Listed here is a single T cell receptor beta chain. Its antigen is unknown. The sample originates from a study of blood T cells in healthy people across ages. The study, taken as a whole, reports: A greater number of naive CD4+ cells and higher diversity distinguished long-lived donors from aged donors.

Researchers collected 9.5 to 10 milliliters of peripheral blood from every single donor. A second PCR, run for roughly 6 to 11 cycles, used a sample-barcoded 5' primer plus a J-beta primer mix. No fewer than 2.5 million CDR3-containing paired-end reads came from each sample. TCRdb ran MiXCR on the 5' RACE reads and lists one entry per CDR3 protein. This sample has roughly 730,000 distinct CDR3 sequences, with 56% found just once. This receptor was identified in a man aged 35 to 55 in good health. The sample taken for sequencing was blood.

The CDR3 nucleotides read TGTGCCAGCAGCTTAGATCCGGTTGGGACCCAGTACTTC. It specifies CASSLDPVGTQYF. This chain joins TRBV7-9 and TRBJ2-5; D is uncertain. This CDR3 region has 13 residues. Trimming took 1 base from V and 7 from J, leaving 10 bases between them. Germline CDR1 SEHNR, CDR2 FQNEAQ (reference sequence). Filled out from reference TRBV7-9 and TRBJ2-5, the complete variable domain reads DTGVSQNPRHKITKRGQNVTFRCDPISEHNRLYWYRQTLGQGPEFLTYFQNEAQLEKSRLLSDRFSAERPKGSFSTLEIQRTEQGDSAMYLCASSLDPVGTQYFGPGTRLLVL.